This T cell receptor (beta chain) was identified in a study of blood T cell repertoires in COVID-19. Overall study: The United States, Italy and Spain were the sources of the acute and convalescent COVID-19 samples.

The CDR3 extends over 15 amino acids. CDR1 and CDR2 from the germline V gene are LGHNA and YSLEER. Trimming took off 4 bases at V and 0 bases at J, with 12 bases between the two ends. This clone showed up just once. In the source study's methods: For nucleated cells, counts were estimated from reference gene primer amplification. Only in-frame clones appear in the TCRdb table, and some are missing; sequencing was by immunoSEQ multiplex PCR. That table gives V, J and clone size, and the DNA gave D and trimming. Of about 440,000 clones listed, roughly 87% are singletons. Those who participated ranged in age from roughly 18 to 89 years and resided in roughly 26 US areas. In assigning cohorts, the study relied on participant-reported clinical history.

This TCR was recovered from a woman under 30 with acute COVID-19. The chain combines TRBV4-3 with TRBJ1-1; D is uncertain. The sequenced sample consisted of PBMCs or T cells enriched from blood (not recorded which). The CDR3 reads CASSPGLLMNTEAFF. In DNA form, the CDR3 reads TGCGCCAGCAGCCCAGGACTGTTGATGAACACTGAAGCTTTCTTT.